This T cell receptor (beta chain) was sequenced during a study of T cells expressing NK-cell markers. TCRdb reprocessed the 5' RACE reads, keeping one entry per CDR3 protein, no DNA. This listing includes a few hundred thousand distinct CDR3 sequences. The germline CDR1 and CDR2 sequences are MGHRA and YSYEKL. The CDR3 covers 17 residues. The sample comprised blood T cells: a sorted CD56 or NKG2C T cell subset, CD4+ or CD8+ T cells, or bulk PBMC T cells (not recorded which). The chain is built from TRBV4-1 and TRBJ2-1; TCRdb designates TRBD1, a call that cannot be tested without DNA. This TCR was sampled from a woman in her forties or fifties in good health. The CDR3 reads CASSQDPTGFSYNEQFF.